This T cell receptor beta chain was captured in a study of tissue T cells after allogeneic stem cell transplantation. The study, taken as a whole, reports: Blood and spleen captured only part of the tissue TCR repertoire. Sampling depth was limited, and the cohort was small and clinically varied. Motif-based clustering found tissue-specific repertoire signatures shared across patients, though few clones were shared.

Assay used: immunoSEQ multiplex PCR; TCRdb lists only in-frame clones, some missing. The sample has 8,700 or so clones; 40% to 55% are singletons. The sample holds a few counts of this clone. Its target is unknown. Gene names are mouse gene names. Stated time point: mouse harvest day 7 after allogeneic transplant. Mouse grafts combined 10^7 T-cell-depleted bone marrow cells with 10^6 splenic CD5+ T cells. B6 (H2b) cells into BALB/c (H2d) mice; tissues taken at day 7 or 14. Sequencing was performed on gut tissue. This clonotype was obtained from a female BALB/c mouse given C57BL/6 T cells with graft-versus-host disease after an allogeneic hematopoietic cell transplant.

CDR3 bases read: TGTGCCAGCAGTCCCAGGGCCGACACAGAAGTCTTC. This encodes CASSPRADTEVF. The full CDR3 protein reads CASSPRADTEVFF. The V call is TRBV26, the J call TRBJ1-1; D is perhaps TRBD1 (5 bases). The read halts 1 residue ahead of the CDR3 end, with the missing end drawn from the germline J gene. The germline CDR1 and CDR2 sequences are KGHPV and FQNQEV (reference sequence). V shed 4 bases and J shed 3 bases, with 9 bases lying between them. The CDR3 covers 13 residues.